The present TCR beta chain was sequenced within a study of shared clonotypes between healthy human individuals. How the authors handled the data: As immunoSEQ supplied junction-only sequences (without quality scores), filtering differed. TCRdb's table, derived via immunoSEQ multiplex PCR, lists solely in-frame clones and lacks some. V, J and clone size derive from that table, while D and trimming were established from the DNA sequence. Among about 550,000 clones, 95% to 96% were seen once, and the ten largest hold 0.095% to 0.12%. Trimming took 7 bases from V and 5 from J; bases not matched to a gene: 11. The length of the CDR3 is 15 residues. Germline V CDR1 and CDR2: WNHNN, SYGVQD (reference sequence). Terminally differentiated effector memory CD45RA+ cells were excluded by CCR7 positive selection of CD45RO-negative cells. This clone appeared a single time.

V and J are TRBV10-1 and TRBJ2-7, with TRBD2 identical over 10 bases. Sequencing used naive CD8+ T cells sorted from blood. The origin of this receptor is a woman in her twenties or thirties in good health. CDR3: CASTAGGPGQNEQYF. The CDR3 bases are TGCGCCAGCACAGCGGGAGGGCCTGGGCAGAACGAGCAGTACTTC.